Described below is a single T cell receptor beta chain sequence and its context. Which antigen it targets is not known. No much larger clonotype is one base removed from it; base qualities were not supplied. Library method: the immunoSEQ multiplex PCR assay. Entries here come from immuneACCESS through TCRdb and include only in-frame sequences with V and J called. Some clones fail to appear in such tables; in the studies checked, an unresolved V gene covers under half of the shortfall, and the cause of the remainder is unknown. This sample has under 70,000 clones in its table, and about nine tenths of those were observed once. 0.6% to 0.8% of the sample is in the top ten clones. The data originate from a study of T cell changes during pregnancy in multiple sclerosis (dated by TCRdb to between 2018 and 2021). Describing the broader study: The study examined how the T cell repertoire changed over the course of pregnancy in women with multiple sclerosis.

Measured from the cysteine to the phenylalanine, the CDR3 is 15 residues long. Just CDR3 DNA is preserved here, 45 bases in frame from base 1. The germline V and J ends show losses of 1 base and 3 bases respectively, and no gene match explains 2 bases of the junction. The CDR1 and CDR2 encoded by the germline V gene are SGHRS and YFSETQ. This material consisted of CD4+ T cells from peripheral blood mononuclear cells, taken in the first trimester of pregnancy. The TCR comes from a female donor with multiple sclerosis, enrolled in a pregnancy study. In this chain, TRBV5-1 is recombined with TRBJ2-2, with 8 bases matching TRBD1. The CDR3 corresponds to CASSLPGGDTGELFF. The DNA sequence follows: TGCGCCAGCAGCTTGCCAGGGGGCGACACCGGGGAGCTGTTTTTT.